What follows is one T cell receptor beta chain and its context. In its sample, this clonotype was seen many times. Its recognized antigen is unknown. No quality values exist for individual bases; no much larger clone is one base distant. These data originate in a study of tumor and adjacent non-tumor tissue in lung cancer (dated by TCRdb to between 2017 and 2018). Regarding the complete study: Patients with adenocarcinoma (about 12), squamous cell carcinoma (2) and small cell lung cancer (1) were included in the cohort. Among the approximately 15 patients, ages ranged from roughly 31 to 85 years, approximately ten were men and 5 were women, and disease was TNM stage I to III. Sequencing generated a total of some 130 million productive TCRbeta reads, averaging approximately 3.8 million reads per sample. Bulk TCRbeta repertoires were compared between lung tumor tissue and matched distant non-tumor lung tissue obtained from over 13 lung cancer patients. Some 31 paired specimens, one tumor and one normal lung sample per patient, were profiled by TCRbeta CDR3 sequencing.

Libraries came from multiplex PCR. The sequencer was an Illumina HiSeq 2500. Following protocols modified from ARM-PCR, the researchers constructed TCRbeta libraries through three rounds of nested PCR with primers (Table S4). PCR products of 200-500 bp were gel-excised and purified with the QIAquick gel extraction kit before sequencing. Processing in the source paper ran as follows. Reads were cleaned with Trimmomatic, merged with FLASH into complete CDR3 sequences, and assigned to V(D)J germline segments with MiTCR. Clonal diversity was computed as the inverse Simpson's index with VDJtools. A read counted as productive if the sequence was in-frame and lacked a premature stop codon. TCRdb trimmed public reads at Q25 via fastp, called clones via MiXCR and kept in-frame beta chains. Each CDR3 protein gets just one entry, which takes the most common genes and DNA from the rows behind it. The V and J calls and clone size come from TCRdb's table, not from the authors' own analysis. This sample holds about 80,000 distinct CDR3 sequences; 72% were observed only once. The biggest ten clones account for about 9.2% of the sample.

V is trimmed back by 6 bases and J by 7 bases, and the junction contains 8 bases that no gene match accounts for. For CDR1 and CDR2, the germline V gene (reference sequence) lists DFQATT and SNEGSKA. The cysteine opens and the phenylalanine closes a CDR3 of 13 amino acids. The read is trimmed to its CDR3 DNA, 39 bases read in frame from base 1. The investigation overall reported the following: Neither the sequencing platform nor unique molecular identifiers are mentioned in the methods. TCR diversity was significantly higher in younger patients, and higher tumor TCR diversity was associated with shorter overall and disease-free survival. Peripheral blood was not sequenced, so blood TCRbeta repertoires were not examined in the lung cancer patients of the study. The cohort had only 15 or so patients, and the authors noted that larger samples and more detailed clinical data are needed. TCR diversity (inverse Simpson) was significantly higher in tumor than in normal lung tissue (about 400 vs 180, P = 0.0075, Mann-Whitney U test). The top 100 clones made up a significantly larger cumulative share of the repertoire in normal lung than in tumor tissue.

RNA was isolated from bulk unsorted tissue, and RNA quality was assessed with a NanoDrop ND-1000 and an Agilent 2100. Donors were newly diagnosed lung cancer patients admitted for thoracic surgery in China between August and November 2014, without prior chemotherapy. Patients with previous radiotherapy or chemotherapy, or with another concurrent cancer, were excluded from the study. Pieces of surgical tissue measuring roughly 1-2.2 cm3 were kept in RNAlater solution and held at -80 degrees C until needed. The receptor chain draws on TRBV20-1 and TRBJ2-3, with 9 central nucleotides matching TRBD1. The sequencing sample was made of lung tumor tissue. This TCR derives from a woman in her forties with non-small cell lung cancer. CDR3 protein: CSAVGQGRHTQYF. The DNA sequence is given as TGCAGTGCGGTCGGACAGGGGAGGCATACGCAGTATTTT.